A single sample is the source of the 21 T cell receptor beta chains below, sequenced in a study of vaccination effects on CD4 cells after COVID-19. The data were produced by immunoSEQ multiplex PCR, yet TCRdb's version contains in-frame clones alone and is incomplete. Found here are 67,000 or so clones, about 80% of them singletons; the top ten hold 1.2%. Their target antigens are unknown. ViraFEST used viral peptide pools to expand antigen-specific CD4+ T cells before sequencing. Following culture for nine to ten days, CD4+ T cells were isolated. Two-dose vaccination with either BNT162b2 or mRNA-1273 was given to the participants. Specimen: CD4+ T cells from PBMCs cultured with HCoV-229E spike peptides, collected after COVID-19 vaccination. These receptors all come from a human donor who received a COVID-19 vaccine.

The rearrangement uses TRBV4-3 and TRBJ2-3; TRBD1 might be the D (5 bases). The germline V gene has CDR1 LGHNA and CDR2 YSLEER. The CDR3 has 16 amino acids. Trimming removed 5 bases at V and 2 bases at J, with 17 bases between. CDR3 protein: CASSSSFMGPTDTQYF. Written as DNA, the CDR3 is TGCGCCAGCAGCTCATCATTCATGGGGCCCACAGATACGCAGTATTTT.

V is TRBV2 and J is TRBJ1-2; 10 nucleotides line up with TRBD1. Germline V lookup: CDR1 SNHLY, CDR2 FYNNEI. J was trimmed by 6 bases and V by 6 bases; bases with no gene match: 7. The CDR3 runs to 14 residues. In DNA, the CDR3 is TGTGCCAGCAGCGGTCCGGGACAGGGGAATGGCTACACCTTC. This codes for CASSGPGQGNGYTF.

The V gene is TRBV18, the J gene TRBJ2-1, with D unclear. There are 14 residues in the CDR3. Looked up from germline, CDR1 is KGHSH and CDR2 is LQKENI. V was clipped by 0 bases and J by 4 bases, with 7 bases between them. The CDR3 spells CASSPPWQYNEQFF. Here the CDR3 DNA reads TGTGCCAGCTCACCACCATGGCAGTACAATGAGCAGTTCTTC.

The chain couples TRBV7-2 to TRBJ1-1, with D maybe TRBD1 (6 bases). The V end lost 6 bases, the J end lost 1 base, and 12 bases lay between the germline ends. The CDR3 has 14 residues. Germline values: CDR1 SGHTA, CDR2 FQGNSA. The CDR3 loop is CASRPQTGNTEAFF. CDR3 sequence (DNA): TGTGCCAGCAGACCCCAGACAGGGAACACTGAAGCTTTCTTT.

The V call is TRBV7-3, the J call TRBJ1-2, with 8 bases aligning to TRBD1. There are 14 residues in the CDR3. Trimming took 4 bases from V and 7 from J; bases not matched to a gene: 8. Per germline, CDR1 SGHTA and CDR2 FQGTGA. The CDR3 protein is CASSSRGQRSGYTF. The CDR3 bases are TGTGCCAGCAGCTCCAGGGGGCAAAGGAGTGGCTACACCTTC.

This chain joins TRBV5-1 and TRBJ2-1, with 11 nucleotides matching TRBD2. Germline CDR1 SGHRS, CDR2 YFSETQ. V lost 4 bases, J lost 7 bases, and 7 bases stayed unmatched. The CDR3 runs 15 residues. This CDR3 is CASSPTSGGLNEQFF. In DNA, the CDR3 is TGCGCCAGCAGCCCCACTAGCGGGGGTCTGAATGAGCAGTTCTTC.

V is TRBV18 and J is TRBJ1-1; D is undetermined. Germline V gene lookup returns CDR1 KGHSH and CDR2 LQKENI. Trimming pared 3 bases from V and 4 bases from J, leaving 9 bases between. This CDR3 comprises 13 residues. This chain's CDR3 is CASSPRAGTEAFF. The CDR3 nucleotides are TGTGCCAGCTCACCGAGGGCCGGCACTGAAGCTTTCTTT.

The chain joins TRBV3-1 (or the pseudogene TRBV3-2) to TRBJ2-2; D ambiguous. This CDR3 has 14 residues. Germline CDR1 and CDR2: LGHDT and YNNKEL (reference sequence). V gave up 4 bases and J gave up 4 bases, with 10 bases separating them. In nucleotides, the CDR3 is TGTGCCAGCAGCCTCCGGGCCCTCACCGGGGAGCTGTTTTTT. Translating gives CASSLRALTGELFF.

This clone turned up a few times. The chain recombines TRBV5-4 with TRBJ2-1; D not resolved. Per germline, CDR1 SGHNT and CDR2 YYREEE (reference sequence). The CDR3 is 13 amino acids. Trimming took off 3 bases at V and 9 bases at J, with 13 bases between the two ends. This chain's CDR3 is CASSSTTYSEQFF. For the CDR3, the DNA is TGTGCCAGCAGCTCCACCACCTATAGTGAGCAGTTCTTC.

V is TRBV19 and J is TRBJ2-1; possible D gene TRBD1, 6 bases. V lost 10 bases and J 1 base, leaving 17 bases between the germline ends. CDR1 and CDR2 from the germline V gene are LNHDA and SQIVND (reference sequence). This CDR3 contains 15 residues. CDR3 in amino acids: CATSSPRGSYNEQFF. The CDR3 region has the DNA TGTGCCACCAGTTCCCCTAGGGGGTCCTACAATGAGCAGTTCTTC.

The chain uses TRBV12-5 and TRBJ1-5, with D tentatively TRBD1 (5 bases). V lost 0 bases to trimming and J lost 0 bases, with 24 bases between them. Germline loops: CDR1 LGHNT, CDR2 FRNRAP. The CDR3 loop spans 21 amino acids. The CDR3 sequence is CASGLVKDGQGWTFSNQPQHF. CDR3 DNA sequence: TGTGCTAGTGGTTTGGTAAAGGATGGGCAGGGTTGGACCTTTAGCAATCAGCCCCAGCATTTT.

This chain links TRBV5-6 with TRBJ1-2, with 10 bases aligning to TRBD1. Germline V gives CDR1 SGHDT, CDR2 YYEEEE. With V trimmed by 4 bases and J by 6 bases, 9 bases remained unmatched. The CDR3 covers 15 residues. Written as DNA, the CDR3 is TGTGCCAGCAGCATCCCGGGACAGGGGATCGATGGCTACACCTTC. Its protein product is CASSIPGQGIDGYTF.

The gene calls are TRBV12-3 or TRBV12-4 and TRBJ1-1; D gene uncertain. Trimming removed 2 bases from V and 4 bases from J, with 5 bases in between. The length of the CDR3 is 12 residues. The CDR3 coding sequence is TGTGCCAGCAGTTTACGGGCCACTGAAGCTTTCTTT. It translates to CASSLRATEAFF.

The chain combines TRBV19 with TRBJ2-4, with D perhaps matching TRBD1 (5 bases). Deletions cut 1 base from V and 7 bases from J, with 11 bases between. The germline V gene has CDR1 LNHDA and CDR2 SQIVND (reference sequence). The CDR3 is 14 residues long. The CDR3 region is CASSIVAGLNIQYF. CDR3 bases: TGTGCCAGTAGTATAGTTGCAGGGTTGAACATTCAGTACTTC. The variable domain in full, with the rest retrieved from reference TRBV19 and TRBJ2-4, is DGGITQSPKYLFRKEGQNVTLSCEQNLNHDAMYWYRQDPGQGLRLIYYSQIVNDFQKGDIAEGYSVSREKKESFPLTVTSAQKNPTAFYLCASSIVAGLNIQYFGAGTRLSVL.

J is TRBJ1-1 and V is TRBV18; TRBD1 matches 10 bases. The germline V gene encodes CDR1 KGHSH and CDR2 LQKENI. This CDR3 spans 17 amino acids. The ends lost 2 bases at V and 5 bases at J; junction bases unmatched: 11. CDR3 loop: CASSPWTGGISGTEAFF. The CDR3 coding sequence is TGTGCCAGCTCACCATGGACAGGGGGGATATCGGGTACTGAAGCTTTCTTT.

The chain uses TRBV20-1 and TRBJ1-1; D not certain. The CDR3 loop spans 14 amino acids. Trimming removed 3 bases from V and 0 bases from J, with 11 bases in between. The V gene's germline CDR1 is DFQATT and CDR2 SNEGSKA (reference sequence). For the CDR3, the DNA is TGCAGTGCTAGTAAGGGAAACATGAACACTGAAGCTTTCTTT. Translating it yields CSASKGNMNTEAFF.

The gene calls are TRBV28 and TRBJ1-4; 7 nucleotides agree with TRBD1. The CDR3 totals 15 residues. V lost 5 bases, J lost 6 bases, and 9 bases stayed unmatched. Germline CDR1 is MDHEN and CDR2 is SYDVKM. The CDR3 nucleotides read TGTGCCAGCAGTCCCCCGACAGGGTTCTATGAAAAACTGTTTTTT. The encoded protein is CASSPPTGFYEKLFF.

J is TRBJ2-2 and V is TRBV24-1; TRBD2 aligns across 10 bases. This CDR3 is built from 15 residues. V lost 7 bases to trimming and J lost 7 bases; unmatched junction nucleotides: 8. CDR1 is KGHDR and CDR2 is SFDVKD in the germline V gene. Here the CDR3 reads CATSLAGAVVGELFF. The CDR3 DNA follows: TGTGCCACCAGCCTAGCGGGGGCTGTGGTCGGGGAGCTGTTTTTT.

This chain links TRBV18 with TRBJ1-4; the D is unclear. The germline V and J ends were trimmed by 3 bases and 0 bases, with 8 bases remaining between them. The germline V gene encodes CDR1 KGHSH and CDR2 LQKENI. This CDR3 comprises 15 residues. In DNA, the CDR3 is TGTGCCAGCTCACCTACCATAGCAACTAATGAAAAACTGTTTTTT. Protein: CASSPTIATNEKLFF.

The rearrangement uses TRBV6-5 and TRBJ1-1; D uncertain. CDR3 length: 13 residues. Germline V gives CDR1 MNHEY, CDR2 SVGAGI. With 5 bases removed from V and 2 bases from J, the gap between germline ends came to 9 bases. CDR3 DNA: TGTGCCAGCAGTCAACGGAGTAACACTGAAGCTTTCTTT. It specifies CASSQRSNTEAFF.

The V call is TRBV18, the J call TRBJ2-5; TRBD1 matches 11 bases. This CDR3 is 16 amino acids long. In germline, CDR1 is KGHSH, CDR2 LQKENI. Trimming took 6 bases from V and 5 from J; bases not matched to a gene: 11. CDR3 region: CASSQWTGGTPETQYF. DNA of the CDR3: TGTGCCAGCTCTCAATGGACAGGGGGCACCCCGGAGACCCAGTACTTC.